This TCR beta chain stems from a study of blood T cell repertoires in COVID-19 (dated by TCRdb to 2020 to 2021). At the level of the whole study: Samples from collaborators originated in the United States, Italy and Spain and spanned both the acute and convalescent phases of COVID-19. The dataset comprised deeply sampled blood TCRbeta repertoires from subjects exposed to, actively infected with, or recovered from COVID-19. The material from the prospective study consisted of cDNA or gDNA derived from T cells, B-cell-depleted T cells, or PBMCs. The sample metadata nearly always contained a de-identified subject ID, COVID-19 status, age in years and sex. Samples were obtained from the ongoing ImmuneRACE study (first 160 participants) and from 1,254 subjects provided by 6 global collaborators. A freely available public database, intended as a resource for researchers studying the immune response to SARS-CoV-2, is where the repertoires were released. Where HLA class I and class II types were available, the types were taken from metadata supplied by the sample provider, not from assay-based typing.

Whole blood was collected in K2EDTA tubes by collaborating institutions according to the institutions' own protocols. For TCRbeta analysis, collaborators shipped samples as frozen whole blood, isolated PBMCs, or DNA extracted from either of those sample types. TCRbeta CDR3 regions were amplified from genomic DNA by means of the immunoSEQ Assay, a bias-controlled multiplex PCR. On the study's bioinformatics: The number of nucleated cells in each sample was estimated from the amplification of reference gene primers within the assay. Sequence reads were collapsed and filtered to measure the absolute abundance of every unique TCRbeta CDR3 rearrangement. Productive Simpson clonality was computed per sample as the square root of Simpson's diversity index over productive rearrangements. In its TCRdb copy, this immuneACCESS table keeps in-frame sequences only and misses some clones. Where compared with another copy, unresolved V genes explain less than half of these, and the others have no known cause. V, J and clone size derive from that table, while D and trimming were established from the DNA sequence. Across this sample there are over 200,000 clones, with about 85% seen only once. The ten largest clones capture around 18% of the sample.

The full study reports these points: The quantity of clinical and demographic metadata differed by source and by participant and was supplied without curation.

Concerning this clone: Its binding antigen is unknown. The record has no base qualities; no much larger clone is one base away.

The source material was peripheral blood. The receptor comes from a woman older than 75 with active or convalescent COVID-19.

The CDR3 is CAIRDINTGELFF. The sequence in DNA is TGTGCCATTCGGGACATAAACACCGGGGAGCTGTTTTTT. Here the chain combines TRBV24-1 and TRBJ2-2; TRBD1 might be the D gene, on 6 matching bases. In the germline V gene, CDR1 corresponds to KGHDR and CDR2 to SFDVKD. V is reduced by 11 bases and J by 2 bases, leaving a spacing of 11 bases between them. The CDR3 contains 13 residues, cysteine and phenylalanine counted. Solely the CDR3 DNA is kept, with 39 bases framed from the first base.